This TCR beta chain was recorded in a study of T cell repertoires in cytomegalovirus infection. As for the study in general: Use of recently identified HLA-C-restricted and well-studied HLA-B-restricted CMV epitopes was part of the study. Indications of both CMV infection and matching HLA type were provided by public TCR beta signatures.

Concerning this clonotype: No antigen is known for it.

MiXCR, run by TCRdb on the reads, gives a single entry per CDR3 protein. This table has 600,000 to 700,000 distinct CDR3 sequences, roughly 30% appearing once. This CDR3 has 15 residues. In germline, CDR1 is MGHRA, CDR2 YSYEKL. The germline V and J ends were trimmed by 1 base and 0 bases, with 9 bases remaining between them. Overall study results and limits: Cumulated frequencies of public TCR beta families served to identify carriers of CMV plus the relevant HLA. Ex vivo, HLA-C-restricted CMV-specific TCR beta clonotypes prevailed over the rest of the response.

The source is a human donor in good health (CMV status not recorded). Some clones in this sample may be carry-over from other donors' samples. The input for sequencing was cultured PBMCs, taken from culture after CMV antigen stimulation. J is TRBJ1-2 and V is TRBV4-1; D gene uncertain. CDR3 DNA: TGCGCCAGCAGCCAAGGCCGTTTAGCTAACTATGGCTACACCTTC. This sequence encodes CASSQGRLANYGYTF.